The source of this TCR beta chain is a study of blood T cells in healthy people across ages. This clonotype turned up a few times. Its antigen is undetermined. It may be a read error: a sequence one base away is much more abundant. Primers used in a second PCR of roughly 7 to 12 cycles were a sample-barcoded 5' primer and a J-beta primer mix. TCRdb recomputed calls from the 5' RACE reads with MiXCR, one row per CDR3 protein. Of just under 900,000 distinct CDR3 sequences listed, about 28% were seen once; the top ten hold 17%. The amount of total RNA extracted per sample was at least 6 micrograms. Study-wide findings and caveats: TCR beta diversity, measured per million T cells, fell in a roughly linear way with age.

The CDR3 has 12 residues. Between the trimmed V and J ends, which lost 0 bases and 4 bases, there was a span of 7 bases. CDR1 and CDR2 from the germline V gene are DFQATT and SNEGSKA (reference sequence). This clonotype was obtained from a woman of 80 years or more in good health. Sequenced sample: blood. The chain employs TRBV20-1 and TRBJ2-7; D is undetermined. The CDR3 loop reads CSARDEWYEQYF. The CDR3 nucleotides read TGCAGTGCTAGAGATGAGTGGTACGAGCAGTACTTC.